The 6 T cell receptor beta chains below all came from one sample that was sequenced in a study of T cells after yellow fever vaccination. Each CDR3 protein gets one entry after TCRdb re-called the 5' RACE reads with MiXCR. The table has hundreds of thousands of distinct CDR3 sequences, about 14% seen once. Sequenced here: PBMCs, sampled on the day of the yellow fever booster vaccination. Receptor source: a man between 25 and 39 years old who received the YFV17D yellow fever vaccine.

The CDR3 loop reads CASSSLPDTQYF. DNA for the CDR3: TGTGCCAGCAGTTCCCTACCGGATACGCAGTATTTT. This chain uses TRBV28 with TRBJ2-3; D call uncertain. This CDR3 spans 12 amino acids. Germline V CDR1 and CDR2: MDHEN, SYDVKM. Trimming cost V 4 bases and J 6 bases, with 8 bases left between them.

V usage is TRBV5-1 and J usage is TRBJ2-1, with D possibly being TRBD1 (5 bases). Trimming shortened V by 0 bases and J by 5 bases, and 9 bases separated the two germline ends. The CDR3 extends over 14 amino acids. Germline V lookup: CDR1 SGHRS, CDR2 YFSETQ. CDR3 region: CASSLGQPHNEQFF. The CDR3 DNA follows: TGCGCCAGCAGCTTGGGACAGCCTCACAATGAGCAGTTCTTC.

The chain links TRBV2 to TRBJ1-1; 7 nucleotides line up with TRBD1. CDR3 length: 16 residues. The V and J ends lost 3 bases and 3 bases, in that order; junction bases with no gene match: 10. The germline V gene has CDR1 SNHLY and CDR2 FYNNEI. In DNA form, the CDR3 reads TGTGCCAGCAGTGATTCTCTGACAGGGACCTACACTGAAGCTTTCTTT. Translated: CASSDSLTGTYTEAFF.

CDR3 residues: CASSQAEKLFF. DNA of the CDR3: TGTGCCAGCAGCCAAGCTGAAAAACTGTTTTTT. V gene TRBV4-2 combines with J gene TRBJ1-4, with unresolved D. Germline CDR1 LGHNA, CDR2 YNFKEQ. Trimming removed 1 base at V and 7 bases at J, with 1 base between. This CDR3 is 11 amino acids long.

The chain couples TRBV27 to TRBJ1-4; 9 bases are a match to TRBD1. Germline V lookup: CDR1 MNHEY, CDR2 SMNVEV (reference sequence). This CDR3 is built from 17 residues. Germline trimming cut 5 bases from V and 5 bases from J; bases unmatched to any gene: 12. The chain's CDR3 is CASSTRLQGALNEKLFF. CDR3 DNA: TGTGCCAGCAGTACTAGGTTACAGGGGGCCCTCAATGAAAAACTGTTTTTT.

This clonotype has just a few counts. The chain recombines TRBV20-1 with TRBJ2-3; 7 bases align to TRBD1. Germline lookup yields CDR1 DFQATT and CDR2 SNEGSKA (reference sequence). The ends lost 3 bases at V and 2 bases at J; junction bases unmatched: 14. The CDR3 is made up of 17 amino acids. In nucleotides, the CDR3 is TGCAGTGCTAGTCGGTTCAGACAGGGTCTAAACACAGATACGCAGTATTTT. Translating gives CSASRFRQGLNTDTQYF.